This T cell receptor (beta chain) was recorded in a study of shared clonotypes between healthy human individuals. The method was immunoSEQ multiplex PCR; TCRdb's version includes in-frame clones alone and lacks a portion of them. The sample gives 400,000 to 600,000 clones, about 96% of which show up once; about 0.06% is in the top ten. Sequencing was done on a sample of naive CD4+ T cells sorted from blood. The subset: CD45RA+ positively selected. This sequence was found in a woman in her twenties or thirties in good health.

Here the CDR3 reads CASRNSGVSTDTQYF. The CDR3 region has the DNA TGTGCCAGCAGGAATAGCGGGGTTAGCACAGATACGCAGTATTTT. The chain carries TRBV28 and TRBJ2-3; 8 nucleotides match TRBD2. Germline V lookup: CDR1 MDHEN, CDR2 SYDVKM. Trimming at V came to 6 bases and at J to 0 bases, leaving 5 bases not matched to a gene. This CDR3 comprises 15 residues.